A single sample is the source of the 3 T cell receptor beta chains below, sequenced in a study of blood T cell repertoires in COVID-19. Sequencing was performed with immunoSEQ multiplex PCR; in TCRdb, only in-frame clones are kept and a portion is missing. The data contain 140,000 to 150,000 clones, more than 75% of them singletons. Sequencing used PBMCs or T cells enriched from blood (not recorded which). Receptors were obtained from a woman in her fifties or sixties who had recovered from COVID-19.

The chain carries TRBV6-1 and TRBJ2-7, with a tentative D call TRBD1 (5 bases). This CDR3 contains 15 residues. Germline CDR1 MNHNS, CDR2 SASEGT. Trimming took off 2 bases at V and 0 bases at J, with 11 bases between the two ends. CDR3 sequence (DNA): TGTGCCAGCAGTGAACTACAGGTCAGCTCCTACGAGCAGTACTTC. It yields the protein CASSELQVSSYEQYF.

This clone was observed a single time. This chain uses TRBV5-1 with TRBJ2-3, with 7 bases matching TRBD1. V shed 4 bases and J 0 bases; nucleotides not matched to a gene: 5. The CDR3 runs to 15 residues. Germline V gene data show CDR1 as SGHRS and CDR2 as YFSETQ. For the CDR3, the DNA is TGCGCCAGCAGCCCCGGGACAGCTAGCACAGATACGCAGTATTTT. Residues: CASSPGTASTDTQYF.

This chain links TRBV5-6 with TRBJ1-1; possible D gene TRBD1, 6 bases. Trimming cost V 2 bases and J 5 bases, with 10 bases left between them. Looked up from germline, CDR1 is SGHDT and CDR2 is YYEEEE. The CDR3 runs 13 residues. The CDR3 DNA sequence: TGTGCCAGCAGCTTTATCAGGGGAACTGAAGCTTTCTTT. Residues: CASSFIRGTEAFF.